The present T cell receptor beta chain was sequenced within a study of CXCR3-negative and CXCR3-positive naive CD8 T cells. Notes on the study in general: Hydrophobicity was higher for TRB CDR3s found in CXCR3-positive naive cells than in CXCR3-negative naive cells.

UMI-labeled 5' RACE yielded the TRB cDNA libraries. Following a re-call of the 5' RACE reads, TCRdb has one entry per CDR3 protein and lacks DNA. The listing records some 140,000 distinct CDR3 sequences. On this clonotype itself: As yet, its antigen is unknown.

This receptor was obtained from a human donor in good health. Some clones in this sample may be carry-over from other donors' samples. Input material: naive CXCR3+ CD8+ T cells from blood. Indicated subset: CD45RO-CCR7+CD27+CD95- naive CD8+ T cells expressing CXCR3 (TNR3+).

The CDR3 reads CASRSFASEQYF. This chain links TRBV5-1 with TRBJ2-7. The CDR3 loop spans 12 amino acids. CDR1 is SGHRS and CDR2 is YFSETQ in the germline V gene.